The present entry profiles one TCR beta chain with its context. Sequencing used immunoSEQ multiplex PCR; TCRdb keeps in-frame clones, though not all of them. This table holds approximately 17,000 clones, approximately 80% found once. This specimen belongs to a study of somatic mutations in cytotoxic T cells in rheumatoid arthritis. Germline values: CDR1 SQVTM, CDR2 ANQGSEA. The V gene lost 0 bases and the J gene lost 5 bases, with 8 bases spanning the gap. This CDR3 has 12 residues. The source material was CD8+ T cells sorted from blood. The origin of this receptor is an adult with rheumatoid arthritis. The V call is TRBV29-1, the J call TRBJ2-7; TRBD1 is a possible D gene (5 bases). CDR3 bases: TGCAGCGTTGAAGACAGGGAAGACGAGCAGTACTTC. This codes for CSVEDREDEQYF.